The T cell receptor (beta chain) under discussion was sequenced for a study of T cells in Graves' hyperthyroidism and ophthalmopathy. The sample holds many counts of this clonotype. The V gene lost 3 bases and the J gene lost 0 bases, with 8 bases spanning the gap. Germline V lookup: CDR1 MDHEN, CDR2 SYDVKM. There are 15 residues in the CDR3. What was amplified from RNA transcripts were TCR beta CDR3 regions. A first-round RT-PCR of the TCR CDR3 used the HTBI primer set. TCRdb re-called the multiplex PCR reads through MiXCR, storing one row per CDR3 protein. Here the sample spans a few hundred thousand distinct CDR3 sequences, less than 15% being singletons.

The clonotype was recovered from a woman under 30 with Graves' hyperthyroidism. The rearrangement joins TRBV28 to TRBJ2-2; the D is unclear. Sequencing was performed on blood. CDR3 sequence (DNA): TGTGCCAGCAGTTTCGGCAGCTCGAACACCGGGGAGCTGTTTTTT. It codes for CASSFGSSNTGELFF.